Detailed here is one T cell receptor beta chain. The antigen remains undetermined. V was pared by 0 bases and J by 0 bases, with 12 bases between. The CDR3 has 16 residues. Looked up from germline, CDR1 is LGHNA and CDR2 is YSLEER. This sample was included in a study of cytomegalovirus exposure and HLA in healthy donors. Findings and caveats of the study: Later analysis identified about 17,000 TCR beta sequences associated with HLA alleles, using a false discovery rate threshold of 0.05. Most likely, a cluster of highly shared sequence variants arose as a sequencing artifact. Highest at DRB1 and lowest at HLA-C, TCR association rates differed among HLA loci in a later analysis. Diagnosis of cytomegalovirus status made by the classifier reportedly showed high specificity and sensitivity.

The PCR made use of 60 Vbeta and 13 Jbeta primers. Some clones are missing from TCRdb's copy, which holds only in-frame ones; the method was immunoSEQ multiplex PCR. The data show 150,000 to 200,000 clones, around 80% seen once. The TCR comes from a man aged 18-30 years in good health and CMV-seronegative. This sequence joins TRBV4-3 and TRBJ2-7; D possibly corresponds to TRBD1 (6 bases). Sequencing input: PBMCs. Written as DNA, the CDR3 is TGCGCCAGCAGCCAAGATCGACAGGAAAGCTCCTACGAGCAGTACTTC. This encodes CASSQDRQESSYEQYF.